Following are 10 T cell receptor beta chains from one sample sequenced in a study of blood T cell repertoires in COVID-19. Clones were read by immunoSEQ multiplex PCR, and TCRdb kept only the in-frame ones, dropping some. The table has 180,000 or so clones, more than 80% seen once. Sequenced material: peripheral blood. The receptors were gathered from a woman between 55 and 75 years old with acute or convalescent COVID-19.

This chain uses TRBV12-3 or TRBV12-4 with TRBJ1-6; D is uncertain. Trimming pared 10 bases from V and 7 bases from J, leaving 11 bases between. This CDR3 is built from 12 residues. Here the CDR3 DNA reads TGTGCCACATTAGCGGAGAATTCACCCCTCCACTTT. Encoded protein: CATLAENSPLHF.

The chain joins TRBV5-1 to TRBJ2-7; possibly TRBD1 for D (6 bases). V gave up 4 bases and J gave up 3 bases, with 17 bases separating them. In germline, CDR1 is SGHRS, CDR2 YFSETQ. The CDR3 loop spans 15 amino acids. The CDR3 sequence is CASSQGTTGLYEQYF. CDR3 coding DNA: TGCGCCAGCAGCCAGGGGACGACGGGGCTCTACGAGCAGTACTTC. Variable domain in full (rest from reference TRBV5-1 and TRBJ2-7): KAGVTQTPRYLIKTRGQQVTLSCSPISGHRSVSWYQQTPGQGLQFLFEYFSETQRNKGNFPGRFSGRQFSNSRSEMNVSTLELGDSALYLCASSQGTTGLYEQYFGPGTRLTVT.

The J gene is TRBJ2-5, the V gene TRBV5-4, with TRBD2 matching over 8 bases. The trim removed 2 bases at V and 5 bases at J, leaving 5 bases unmatched. CDR1 and CDR2 from the germline V gene are SGHNT and YYREEE (reference sequence). The CDR3 has 14 amino acids. CDR3 amino acids: CASSLAGARETQYF. The CDR3 region has the DNA TGTGCCAGCAGCTTAGCGGGAGCTAGGGAGACCCAGTACTTC.

This clone is a singleton in its sample. The chain employs TRBV29-1 and TRBJ1-5, with a possible D match to TRBD1 (6 bases). Trimming took off 4 bases at V and 0 bases at J, with 19 bases between the two ends. This CDR3 is 17 amino acids long. Germline V gene sequence: CDR1 SQVTM, CDR2 ANQGSEA. This CDR3 is CSVGRLGHPYSNQPQHF. DNA for the CDR3: TGCAGCGTTGGGAGGTTGGGACACCCTTATAGCAATCAGCCCCAGCATTTT. The entire variable domain, with the rest obtained from reference TRBV29-1 and TRBJ1-5, is as follows: SAVISQKPSRDICQRGTSLTIQCQVDSQVTMMFWYRQQPGQSLTLIATANQGSEATYESGFVIDKFPISRPNLTFSTLTVSNMSPEDSSIYLCSVGRLGHPYSNQPQHFGDGTRLSIL.

This chain links TRBV7-6 with TRBJ2-5; 9 nucleotides line up with TRBD1. This CDR3 contains 15 residues. V shed 3 bases and J 2 bases; nucleotides not matched to a gene: 4. Germline CDR1 reads SGHVS; CDR2 reads FNYEAQ. The DNA for the CDR3 is TGTGCCAGCAGCTTCATGGGACAGGGACAAGAGACCCAGTACTTC. Residues: CASSFMGQGQETQYF.

This clone was detected once. The chain links TRBV7-9 to TRBJ1-1; D is uncertain. Germline-derived CDR1 and CDR2 are SEHNR and FQNEAQ (reference sequence). V was shortened by 1 base and J by 3 bases, with 3 bases between the two germline ends. This CDR3 is 12 amino acids long. CDR3 DNA: TGTGCCAGCAGCTTAGTAGACACTGAAGCTTTCTTT. This gives the protein CASSLVDTEAFF. Drawing the rest from reference TRBV7-9 and TRBJ1-1, the complete variable domain is DTGVSQNPRHKITKRGQNVTFRCDPISEHNRLYWYRQTLGQGPEFLTYFQNEAQLEKSRLLSDRFSAERPKGSFSTLEIQRTEQGDSAMYLCASSLVDTEAFFGQGTRLTVV.

The V and J genes are TRBV18 and TRBJ2-3; D is unresolved. The length of the CDR3 is 13 residues. The germline V and J ends were trimmed by 3 bases and 5 bases, with 9 bases remaining between them. Germline CDR1 and CDR2: KGHSH and LQKENI. CDR3 residues: CASSPPNLDTQYF. CDR3 DNA sequence: TGTGCCAGCTCACCCCCAAATTTAGATACGCAGTATTTT.

The genes are TRBV12-3 or TRBV12-4 and TRBJ1-2, with D perhaps TRBD1 (6 bases). The CDR3 has 11 amino acids. V lost 3 bases and J 11 bases, leaving 10 bases between the germline ends. In nucleotides, the CDR3 is TGTGCCAGCAGTTTTAACAGGGAGTACACCTTC. Amino acids: CASSFNREYTF.

This chain uses TRBV5-1 with TRBJ1-3; possibly TRBD1 for D (6 bases). CDR3 length equals 15 residues. The germline CDR1 and CDR2 sequences are SGHRS and YFSETQ. The germline V and J ends were trimmed by 4 bases and 4 bases, with 15 bases remaining between them. This CDR3 reads CASSLSGGTGNTIYF. The CDR3 DNA is TGCGCCAGCAGCCTCTCTGGGGGCACCGGAAACACCATATATTTT.

This chain connects TRBV5-1 to TRBJ1-1; possible D gene TRBD1, 5 bases. This CDR3 has 15 amino acids. Looked up from germline, CDR1 is SGHRS and CDR2 is YFSETQ. V lost 4 bases, J lost 6 bases, and 19 bases lay in between. CDR3 DNA: TGCGCCAGCAGCACGGATGGGGCGGGGGAATCTGAAGCTTTCTTT. Its translation: CASSTDGAGESEAFF.